This T cell receptor (beta chain) was captured in a study of lymphopenia after photon versus proton radiotherapy. Sequenced by immunoSEQ multiplex PCR; TCRdb stores in-frame clones only, minus some. The repertoire holds over 25,000 clones, roughly 90% seen once, with approximately 6.8% in the top ten. Concerning this clone: Its antigen is not known.

Findings and limits, study-wide: In patients who died, overall survival fell as post-nadir TCR diversity dropped more. Oligoclonal CD8+ Temra expansion after nadir drove photon patients' diversity drop. Relative stability marked proton patients; photon patients lost diversity and naive cells.

This receptor was identified in a woman between 45 and 65 years old with pancreatic cancer. The sequences come from peripheral blood, collected from a patient treated with photon-based radiotherapy.

CDR3 DNA: TGTGCCAGCAGTTTGGACAAGGGTAGCAATCAGCCCCAGCATTTT. This translates into CASSLDKGSNQPQHF. This sequence joins TRBV2 and TRBJ1-5, with D perhaps TRBD1 (5 bases). The length of the CDR3 is 15 residues. The V gene lost 5 bases and the J gene lost 0 bases, with 11 bases spanning the gap. CDR1 and CDR2 from the germline V gene are SNHLY and FYNNEI.